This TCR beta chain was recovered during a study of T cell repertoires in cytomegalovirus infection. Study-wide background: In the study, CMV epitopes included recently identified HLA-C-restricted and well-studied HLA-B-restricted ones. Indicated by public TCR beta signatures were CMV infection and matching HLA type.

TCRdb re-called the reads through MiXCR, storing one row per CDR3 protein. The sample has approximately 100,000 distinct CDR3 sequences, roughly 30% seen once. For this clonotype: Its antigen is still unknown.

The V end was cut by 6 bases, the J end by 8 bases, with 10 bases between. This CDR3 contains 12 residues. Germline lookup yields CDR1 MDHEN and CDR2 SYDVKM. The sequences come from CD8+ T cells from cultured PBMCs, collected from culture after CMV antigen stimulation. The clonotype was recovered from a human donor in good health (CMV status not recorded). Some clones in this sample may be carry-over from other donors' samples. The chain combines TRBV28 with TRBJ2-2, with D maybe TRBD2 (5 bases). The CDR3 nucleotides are TGTGCCAGCAGCGAAGCGGTTGGGGAGCTGTTTTTT. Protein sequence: CASSEAVGELFF.